This TCR beta chain was documented in a study of blood T cell repertoires in COVID-19. In the source study's methods: By means of reference gene primer amplification, nucleated cell counts were estimated. Produced via immunoSEQ multiplex PCR; TCRdb's table is partial and in-frame only. V, J and clone size derive from that table, while D and trimming were established from the DNA sequence. This table holds over 150,000 clones, approximately 84% found once. The CDR3 extends over 16 amino acids. The V gene's germline CDR1 is LGHDT and CDR2 YNNKEL (reference sequence). V was shortened by 0 bases and J by 2 bases, with 12 bases between the two germline ends.

The rearrangement uses TRBV3-1 (or the pseudogene TRBV3-2) and TRBJ2-3; no clear D. This TCR was recovered from a man between 65 and 85 years old with active or convalescent COVID-19. Sequencing input: peripheral blood. CDR3 DNA sequence: TGTGCCAGCAGCCAAGAAGGAGTACGGCTCACAGATACGCAGTATTTT. Amino acid sequence: CASSQEGVRLTDTQYF.